This TCR beta chain was found in a study of cytomegalovirus exposure and HLA in healthy donors (dated by TCRdb to about 2017). For context, the study as a whole: An earlier analysis of approximately 600 of the donors reported more than 250 Gb of sequence data and 117 million unique TCR beta sequences from 150 million to 200 million T cells. Approximately 300 gigabases of sequencing data and tens of millions of unique TCR sequences were included in an early release covering about 700 HLA-typed donors. The genetic ancestry cluster associated with self-reported Caucasian donors included around 76% of the roughly 400 genotyped donors. The study aimed to test whether signatures of past pathogen exposure could be identified by cataloging public T cell receptors. The study used immunosequencing to profile the T cell repertoires of approximately 650 subjects and linked those repertoires to cytomegalovirus serostatus. Along with the approximately 600-subject first cohort, a separate validation cohort of about 110 different subjects was used. High-throughput TCR immunosequencing, statistical association of individual TCRs with disease status, and machine learning were combined to predict cytomegalovirus infection status. A later analysis re-examined previously published TCR beta repertoires from 610 or so donors and added high-resolution HLA genotyping to investigate patterns of TCR occurrence. Rather than drawing on any new phenotypic data, the later analysis identified candidate immune exposures from TCR beta sequences and the way those sequences occurred across donors. To decide whether each TCR beta V gene segment behaved as functional or pseudogenic, an earlier analysis of approximately 620 of the donors relied on high-throughput TCR beta sequencing. Donor age, sex, ethnicity and CMV serostatus were compiled alongside the repertoire data. In a later genetic analysis, genome-wide SNP genotypes for 398 of the 666 donors were used, and that subset was treated as a discovery cohort. All discovery cohort repertoires had been generated on a single sequencing platform. HLA typing covered class I and class II loci at four-digit resolution. Typing coverage differed by locus: A, B, C, DRB1 and DQB1 were typed in roughly 629-630 donors, DQA1 in 500 to 550, DPA1 in 600 to 610, and DPB1 in about 450. Roughly five DR-DQ haplotypes were handled as single units for association and clustering, since linkage in the cohort was strong. On average, about 200,000 unique TCR beta nucleotide sequences were sequenced per donor among 398 genotyped donors of the cohort, with roughly a sixth of those sequences being non-productive.

Library creation used the immunoSEQ multiplex PCR assay. For the multiplex PCR, a mixture combining 60 forward primers for TCR Vbeta segments and 13 reverse primers for TCR Jbeta segments was used. A multiplex PCR assay on genomic DNA amplified the CDR3 region of rearranged TCR beta genes. The amplified TCR beta libraries were sequenced on the Illumina HiSeq System as 87-base-pair reads. The paper's data handling went like this. A later analysis tallied tens of millions of unique TCR beta chains across the 666 repertoires, and around 12 million of those chains were shared by two or more donors. Raw reads were error-corrected and collapsed into unique sequences by a nearest-neighbor algorithm in which closely related sequences were merged to remove PCR and sequencing errors. Alignment of CDR3 sequences to IMGT reference sequences was used to assign V, D and J gene segments. Each retained sequence needed at least a six-nucleotide match to both a V gene segment and a J gene segment. A rearrangement was called productive if the CDR3 had no stop codons and remained in frame with V and J, and every other rearrangement was called non-productive. CDR3 was defined by IMGT convention, running from the second conserved V-encoded cysteine to the conserved J-encoded phenylalanine. Sequences without an unambiguous match to a single V gene segment were excluded from the earlier analysis of 587 of the donors. An earlier analysis of a few hundred of the donors classified V segments as functional when productive rearrangements were above 56.7% and as segregating when the standard deviation between donors was above 5%. A statistical classification framework was developed to diagnose cytomegalovirus status using the catalog of TCR beta chain sequences. In a later analysis, V and J genes were assigned by comparing TCR nucleotide sequences against IMGT/GENE-DB human TR gene sequences. The TCRdist pipeline was used in a later analysis to assign CDR3 sequences and most-parsimonious VDJ recombination scenarios. In a later analysis, each TCR beta chain was defined by its CDR3 amino acid sequence together with its V-gene family, and reads without a unique V-gene family were excluded. A later analysis removed 500 to 650 highly shared, low-generation-probability nucleotide sequences to deal with suspected cross-contamination and a sequencing artifact. For each public chain, a later analysis derived a clonal expansion index from normalized ranks of inferred template counts within each repertoire. Generation probabilities in a later analysis came from a VDJ recombination model fitted to out-of-frame rearrangements, and those results were checked against IGoR. In a later analysis, hypergeometric tests were used to score TCR-TCR, TCR-HLA and TCR-CMV co-occurrence, with a repertoire-size bias correction applied to TCR pairs. False discovery rates were estimated in a later analysis by permuting HLA or CMV assignments 20 times. In a later analysis, co-occurring TCRs were grouped using DBSCAN, and TCRdist sequence similarity was added for clustering within HLA-allele-positive subsets. Repertoires with fewer than 30,000 or more than 120,000 public chains were left out of co-occurrence clustering, as were several repertoires with anomalous nucleotide sharing. The immuneACCESS repertoire file appears here via TCRdb, limited to in-frame rearrangements. These files lack a portion of the clones; in checked studies, under half of the deficit traces to unresolved V genes, and the cause of the others is not known. That table supplies the V and J calls and clone size; D and trimming were determined from the DNA. The sample table shows 100,000 to 150,000 clones, and roughly 83% are seen once. 1.5% of the sample belongs to the ten largest clones.

About this clone: Its antigen is currently not known. No clone much larger than this one lies a single base away; base qualities are absent.

The cohort was made up of hundreds of healthy bone marrow donors. Cohort members were all nominally healthy when sampled, although unrecorded immune exposures were likely present. The donor tested CMV seronegative and was one of the 352 seronegative cohort members. Every donor gave a peripheral blood sample, and the peripheral blood mononuclear cells from that sample were used for TCR beta sequencing. The Qiagen DNeasy Blood Extraction Kit was used to extract genomic DNA from the blood cell samples. The CDR3 starts with the cysteine, ends with the phenylalanine, and has 14 residues. Only the CDR3 region is kept as DNA, spanning 42 bases read in frame from base 1. V is shortened by 5 bases, J by 7 bases, and the region joining them spans 15 bases. For CDR1 and CDR2, the germline V gene (reference sequence) lists LNHDA and SQIVND. Paper-wide results and their limitations: A later genetic analysis reported fewer N-insertions in productive TCRs among donors in an Asian-associated ancestry cluster than the roughly 700-donor mean. Specific HLA alleles were associated with 15,000 to 20,000 TCR beta sequences at a false discovery rate of 0.05 in a later analysis. In an earlier analysis of more than 450 of the donors, most TCR beta V segments were observed in productive rearrangements about 90% or about 30% of the time, broadly matching IMGT annotations. Correlated functional status among segregating V segments might be attributable to linkage disequilibrium, but an unknown experimental factor could not be ruled out. Because HLA typing was unavailable for some donors at each locus, only the typed subset was used in association tests. The sequencing pipeline was judged likely to have produced a cluster of highly shared sequence variants as a technical artifact. It was suggested by the authors that the approach could potentially be generalized to other disease states and immunological phenotypes. In a later analysis, HLA-associated TCR beta chains showed more clonal expansion and lower generation probabilities than non-associated chains that were equally common. Sequencing depth was assumed to be roughly uniform across donors in the presence/absence analyses, though that assumption may not hold. Several of the top co-occurrence clusters appeared to be linked to parvovirus B19, influenza, CMV and Epstein-Barr virus, according to a later analysis. An association between a missense DCLRE1C variant and V-gene and J-gene trimming of TCR beta chains was found in a later genetic analysis and replicated in an independent cohort. Some IMGT-functional V segments, including TRBV6-2 and TRBV6-3, could not be told apart with the 87-base-pair reads, so those segments were excluded. The classifier was reported to diagnose cytomegalovirus status with high specificity and sensitivity in both the original and validation cohorts. In a later analysis, the rate of TCR association differed among HLA loci, with DRB1 alleles having the most associated TCRs and HLA-C alleles having the fewest. The study gave a list of about 150 TCR beta chains associated with cytomegalovirus. In vitro tests confirmed that three of the cytomegalovirus-associated TCR beta chains recognize cytomegalovirus antigens. Most TCR sequences were seen in very few donors, while some public TCRs were found in many individuals. This cohort had only TCR beta chains sequenced, and the lack of alpha or paired-chain data limited which features could be detected. The earlier analysis of nearly 600 of the donors excluded 15 to 20 rarely observed V segments, including chromosome 9 orphons, because counts were too low. Assigning TCR associations to individual alleles was difficult when HLA alleles, especially DR and DQ, strongly co-occurred. A further reported finding was that TCR beta sequences accurately predicted the HLA-A and HLA-B alleles for most subjects in the first cohort. In a later analysis, most CMV-associated TCR beta chains were found to appear HLA-restricted, with HLA associations seemingly driven largely by CMV exposure. CMV serostatus was the only immune exposure information available for the cohort.

The sequenced sample consisted of PBMCs. The TCR originated in a man aged 35 to 55 in good health and CMV-seronegative. The chain is assembled from TRBV19 and TRBJ2-1, and possibly TRBD1, on 6 matching bases. The CDR3 region has the sequence CASSSQGSWNEQFF. Read as DNA, the sequence is TGTGCCAGTAGTTCACAGGGTTCGTGGAATGAGCAGTTCTTC.